The 6 T cell receptor beta chains listed next were all sequenced from one sample in a study of T cells in Graves' hyperthyroidism and ophthalmopathy. RNA transcripts served as the template for amplifying TCR beta CDR3 regions. The HTBI primer set was used in a first-round RT-PCR of the TCR CDR3. TCRdb processed the multiplex PCR reads anew with MiXCR; each CDR3 protein has one entry. Of more than 300,000 distinct CDR3 sequences listed, 11% to 15% are singletons. Sequences were obtained from blood. The receptor set was obtained from a woman under 40 with Graves' hyperthyroidism.

This clonotype was counted at least ten times. This chain joins TRBV6-1 and TRBJ1-4, with D unresolved. The germline V gene encodes CDR1 MNHNS and CDR2 SASEGT. The V gene lost 0 bases and the J gene lost 6 bases, with 14 bases spanning the gap. This CDR3 has 16 amino acids. The CDR3 reads CASSEATAIGYEKLFF. The CDR3 DNA is TGTGCCAGCAGTGAAGCGACGGCGATTGGATATGAAAAACTGTTTTTT.

This clonotype occurred many times. V gene TRBV7-2 combines with J gene TRBJ1-4, with 8 bases identical to TRBD1. The CDR3 contains 17 residues. V lost 5 bases and J lost 7; bases outside the gene matches: 15. Germline lookup yields CDR1 SGHTA and CDR2 FQGNSA. The CDR3 nucleotides read TGTGCCAGCAGCGCGTACCCCCAGGGGGCGCGGGGTGAAAAACTGTTTTTT. It specifies CASSAYPQGARGEKLFF.

This clonotype was detected many times. The genes are TRBV12-3 or TRBV12-4 and TRBJ1-5; the D is unclear. The CDR3 extends over 15 amino acids. V was shortened by 5 bases and J by 5 bases, with 16 bases between the two germline ends. DNA of the CDR3: TGTGCCAGCAGTGCTGACGTGGGGTGGGATCAGCCCCAGCATTTT. As protein: CASSADVGWDQPQHF.

The chain recombines TRBV29-1 with TRBJ2-7; 7 bases line up with TRBD2. The CDR3 has 13 residues. V was clipped by 4 bases and J by 3 bases; unmatched bases: 6. From germline, CDR1 is SQVTM and CDR2 ANQGSEA. The CDR3 DNA reads TGCAGCGTTGGGTCTAGCGGAAACTACGAGCAGTACTTC. It yields the protein CSVGSSGNYEQYF.

The table lists this clonotype with a few counts. The chain joins TRBV10-2 to TRBJ2-1, with 9 bases lining up with TRBD2. Unmatched junction bases numbered 3, after V lost 4 bases and J lost 8 bases. Germline V lookup: CDR1 WSHSY, CDR2 SAAADI. The CDR3 has 13 residues. CDR3 residues: CASSGLAEYEQFF. As DNA, the CDR3 is TGCGCCAGCAGTGGACTAGCGGAGTATGAGCAGTTCTTC.

This clonotype appeared many times. V is TRBV28 and J is TRBJ2-7, with no clear D. Germline CDR1 MDHEN, CDR2 SYDVKM. Trimming stripped 8 bases from V and 1 base from J, with 9 bases between. The CDR3 spans 12 residues. This CDR3 is CASRGNSYEQYF. In nucleotides, the CDR3 is TGTGCCAGCCGCGGCAATTCCTACGAGCAGTACTTC. Variable domain in full (rest from reference TRBV28 and TRBJ2-7): DVKVTQSSRYLVKRTGEKVFLECVQDMDHENMFWYRQDPGLGLRLIYFSYDVKMKEKGDIPEGYSVSREKKERFSLILESASTNQTSMYLCASRGNSYEQYFGPGTRLTVT.